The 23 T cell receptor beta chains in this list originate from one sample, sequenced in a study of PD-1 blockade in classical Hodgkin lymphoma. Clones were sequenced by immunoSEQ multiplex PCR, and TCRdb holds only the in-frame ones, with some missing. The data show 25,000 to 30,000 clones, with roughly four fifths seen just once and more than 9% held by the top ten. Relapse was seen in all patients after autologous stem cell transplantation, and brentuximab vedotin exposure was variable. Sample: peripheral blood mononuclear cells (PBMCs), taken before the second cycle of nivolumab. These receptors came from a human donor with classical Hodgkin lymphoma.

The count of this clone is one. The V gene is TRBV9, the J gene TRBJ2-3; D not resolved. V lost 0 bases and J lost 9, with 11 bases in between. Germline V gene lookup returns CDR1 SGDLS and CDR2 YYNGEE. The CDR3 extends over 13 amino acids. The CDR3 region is CASSVGTGETQYF. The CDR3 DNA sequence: TGTGCCAGCAGCGTAGGCACTGGGGAAACGCAGTATTTT.

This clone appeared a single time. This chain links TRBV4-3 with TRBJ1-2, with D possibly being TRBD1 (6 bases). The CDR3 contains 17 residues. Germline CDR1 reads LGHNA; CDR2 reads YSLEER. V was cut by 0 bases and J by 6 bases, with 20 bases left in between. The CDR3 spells CASSQDAHLRGFDGYTF. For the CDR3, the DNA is TGCGCCAGCAGCCAAGATGCCCACCTCAGGGGATTTGATGGCTACACCTTC.

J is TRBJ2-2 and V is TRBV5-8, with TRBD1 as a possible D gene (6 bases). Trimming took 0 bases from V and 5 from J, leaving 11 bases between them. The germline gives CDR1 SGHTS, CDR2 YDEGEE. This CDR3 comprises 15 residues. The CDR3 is CASSLEGTKTGELFF. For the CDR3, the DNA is TGTGCCAGCAGCTTGGAAGGGACAAAGACCGGGGAGCTGTTTTTT.

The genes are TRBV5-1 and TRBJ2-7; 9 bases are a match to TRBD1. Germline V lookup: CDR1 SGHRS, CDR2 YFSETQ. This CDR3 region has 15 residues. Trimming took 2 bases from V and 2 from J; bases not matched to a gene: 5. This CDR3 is CASSLEGTGTYEQYF. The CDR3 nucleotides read TGCGCCAGCAGCTTAGAGGGGACAGGGACCTACGAGCAGTACTTC.

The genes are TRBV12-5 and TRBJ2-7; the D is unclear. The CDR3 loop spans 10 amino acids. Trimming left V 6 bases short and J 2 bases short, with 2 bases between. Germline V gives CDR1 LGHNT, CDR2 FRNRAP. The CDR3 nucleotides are TGTGCTAGTGGAGCCTACGAGCAGTACTTC. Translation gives CASGAYEQYF. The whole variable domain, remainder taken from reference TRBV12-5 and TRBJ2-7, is DARVTQTPRHKVTEMGQEVTMRCQPILGHNTVFWYRQTMMQGLELLAYFRNRAPLDDSGMPKDRFSAEMPDATLATLKIQPSEPRDSAVYFCASGAYEQYFGPGTRLTVT.

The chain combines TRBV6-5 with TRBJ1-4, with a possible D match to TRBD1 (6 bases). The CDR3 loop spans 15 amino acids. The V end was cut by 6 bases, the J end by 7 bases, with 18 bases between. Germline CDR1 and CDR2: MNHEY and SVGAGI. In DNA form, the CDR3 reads TGTGCCAGCAGAACAGGGAGGGATACGGGTGAAAAACTGTTTTTT. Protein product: CASRTGRDTGEKLFF.

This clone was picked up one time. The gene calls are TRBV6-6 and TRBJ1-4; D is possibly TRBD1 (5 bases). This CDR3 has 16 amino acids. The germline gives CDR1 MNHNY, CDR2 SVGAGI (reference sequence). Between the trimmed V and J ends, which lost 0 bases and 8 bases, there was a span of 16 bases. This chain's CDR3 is CASSYSRAREGEKLFF. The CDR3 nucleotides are TGTGCCAGCAGTTACTCTCGGGCCAGGGAAGGGGAAAAACTGTTTTTT.

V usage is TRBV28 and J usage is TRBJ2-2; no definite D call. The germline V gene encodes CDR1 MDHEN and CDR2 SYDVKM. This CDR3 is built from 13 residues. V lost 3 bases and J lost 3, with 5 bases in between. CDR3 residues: CASSLAYTGELFF. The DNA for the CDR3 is TGTGCCAGCAGTTTGGCATACACCGGGGAGCTGTTTTTT. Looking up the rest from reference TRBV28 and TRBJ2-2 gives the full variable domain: DVKVTQSSRYLVKRTGEKVFLECVQDMDHENMFWYRQDPGLGLRLIYFSYDVKMKEKGDIPEGYSVSREKKERFSLILESASTNQTSMYLCASSLAYTGELFFGEGSRLTVL.

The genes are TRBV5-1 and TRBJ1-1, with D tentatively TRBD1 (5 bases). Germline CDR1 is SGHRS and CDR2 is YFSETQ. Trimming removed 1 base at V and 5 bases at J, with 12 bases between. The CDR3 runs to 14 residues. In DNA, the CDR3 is TGCGCCAGCAGCTTGTTAGAGGGGTGGACTGAAGCTTTCTTT. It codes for CASSLLEGWTEAFF.

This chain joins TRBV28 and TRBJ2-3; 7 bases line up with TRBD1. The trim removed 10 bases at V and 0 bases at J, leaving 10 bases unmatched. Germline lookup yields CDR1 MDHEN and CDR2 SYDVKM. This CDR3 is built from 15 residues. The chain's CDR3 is CAIADRATSTDTQYF. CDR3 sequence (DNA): TGTGCCATAGCAGACAGGGCAACTAGCACAGATACGCAGTATTTT. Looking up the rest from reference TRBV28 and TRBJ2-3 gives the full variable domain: DVKVTQSSRYLVKRTGEKVFLECVQDMDHENMFWYRQDPGLGLRLIYFSYDVKMKEKGDIPEGYSVSREKKERFSLILESASTNQTSMYLCAIADRATSTDTQYFGPGTRLTVL.

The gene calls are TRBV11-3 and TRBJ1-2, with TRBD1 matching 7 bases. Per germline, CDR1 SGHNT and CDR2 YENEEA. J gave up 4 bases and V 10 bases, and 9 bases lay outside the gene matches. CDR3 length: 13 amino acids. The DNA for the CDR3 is TGTGCCACCTTAGCCAAGGGGGCCTATGGCTACACCTTC. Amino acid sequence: CATLAKGAYGYTF.

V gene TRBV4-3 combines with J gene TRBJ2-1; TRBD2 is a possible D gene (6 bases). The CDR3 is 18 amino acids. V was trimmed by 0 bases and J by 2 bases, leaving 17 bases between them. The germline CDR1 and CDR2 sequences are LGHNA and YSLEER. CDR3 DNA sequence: TGCGCCAGCAGCCAAGATCAGGGCGGGGTCTTTCCCTACAATGAGCAGTTCTTC. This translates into CASSQDQGGVFPYNEQFF.

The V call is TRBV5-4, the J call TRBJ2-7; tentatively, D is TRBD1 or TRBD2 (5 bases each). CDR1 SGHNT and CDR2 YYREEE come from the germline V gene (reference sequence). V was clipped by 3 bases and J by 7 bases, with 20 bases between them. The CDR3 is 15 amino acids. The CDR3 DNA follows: TGTGCCAGCAGCTCCTTTAGCGCAGGGACCAGAGAGCAGTACTTC. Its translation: CASSSFSAGTREQYF. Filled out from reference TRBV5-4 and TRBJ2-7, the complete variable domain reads ETGVTQSPTHLIKTRGQQVTLRCSSQSGHNTVSWYQQALGQGPQFIFQYYREEENGRGNFPPRFSGLQFPNYSSELNVNALELDDSALYLCASSSFSAGTREQYFGPGTRLTVT.

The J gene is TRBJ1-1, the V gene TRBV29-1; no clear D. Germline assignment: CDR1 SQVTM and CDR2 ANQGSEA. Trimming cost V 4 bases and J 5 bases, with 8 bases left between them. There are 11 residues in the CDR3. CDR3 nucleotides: TGCAGCGTTGGTCATGGGACTGAAGCTTTCTTT. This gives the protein CSVGHGTEAFF.

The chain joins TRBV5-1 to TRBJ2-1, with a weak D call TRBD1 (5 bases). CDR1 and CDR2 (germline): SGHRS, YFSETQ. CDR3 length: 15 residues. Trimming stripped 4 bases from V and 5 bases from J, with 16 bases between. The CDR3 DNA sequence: TGCGCCAGCAGCCCCTATTCGGACAAGAACAATGAGCAGTTCTTC. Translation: CASSPYSDKNNEQFF.

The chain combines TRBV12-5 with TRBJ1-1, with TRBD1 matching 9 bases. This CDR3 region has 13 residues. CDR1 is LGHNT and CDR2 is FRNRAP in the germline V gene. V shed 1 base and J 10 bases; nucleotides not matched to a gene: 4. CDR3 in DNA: TGTGCTAGTGGTTTGGCACAGGGGGCTGGAGCTTTCTTT. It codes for CASGLAQGAGAFF.

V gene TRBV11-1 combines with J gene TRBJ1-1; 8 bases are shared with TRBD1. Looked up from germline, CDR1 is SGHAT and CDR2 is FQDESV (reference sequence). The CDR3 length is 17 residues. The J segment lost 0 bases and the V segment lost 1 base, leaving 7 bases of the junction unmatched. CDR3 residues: CASSLVGRGRMNTEAFF. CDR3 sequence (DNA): TGTGCCAGCAGCTTAGTCGGCAGGGGGCGGATGAACACTGAAGCTTTCTTT.

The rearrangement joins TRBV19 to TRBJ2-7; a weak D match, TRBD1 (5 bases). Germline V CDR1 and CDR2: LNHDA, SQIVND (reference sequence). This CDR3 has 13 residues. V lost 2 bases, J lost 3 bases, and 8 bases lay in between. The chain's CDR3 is CASSISQVYEQYF. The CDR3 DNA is TGTGCCAGTAGTATATCACAGGTCTACGAGCAGTACTTC. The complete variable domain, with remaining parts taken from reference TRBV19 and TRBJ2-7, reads DGGITQSPKYLFRKEGQNVTLSCEQNLNHDAMYWYRQDPGQGLRLIYYSQIVNDFQKGDIAEGYSVSREKKESFPLTVTSAQKNPTAFYLCASSISQVYEQYFGPGTRLTVT.

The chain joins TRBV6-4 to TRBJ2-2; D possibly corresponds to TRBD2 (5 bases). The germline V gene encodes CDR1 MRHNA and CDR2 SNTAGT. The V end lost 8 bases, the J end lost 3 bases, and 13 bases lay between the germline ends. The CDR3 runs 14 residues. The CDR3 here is CASSQVEDTGELFF. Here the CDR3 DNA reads TGTGCCAGCTCCCAGGTGGAGGACACCGGGGAGCTGTTTTTT.

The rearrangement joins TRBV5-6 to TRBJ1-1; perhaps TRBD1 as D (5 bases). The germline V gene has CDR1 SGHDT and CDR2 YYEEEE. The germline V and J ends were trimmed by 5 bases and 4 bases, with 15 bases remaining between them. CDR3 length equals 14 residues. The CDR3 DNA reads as TGTGCCAGCAGTCAACCTCAGGGAAGCACTGAAGCTTTCTTT. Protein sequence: CASSQPQGSTEAFF. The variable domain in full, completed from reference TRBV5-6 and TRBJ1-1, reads DAGVTQSPTHLIKTRGQQVTLRCSPKSGHDTVSWYQQALGQGPQFIFQYYEEEERQRGNFPDRFSGHQFPNYSSELNVNALLLGDSALYLCASSQPQGSTEAFFGQGTRLTVV.

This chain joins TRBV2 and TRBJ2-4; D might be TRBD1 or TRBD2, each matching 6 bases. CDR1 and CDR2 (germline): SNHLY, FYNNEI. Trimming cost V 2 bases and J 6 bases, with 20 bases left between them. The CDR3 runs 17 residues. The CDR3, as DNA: TGTGCCAGCAGTGAATTGGGGCGCGGAGGGGGGTTAAACATTCAGTACTTC. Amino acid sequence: CASSELGRGGGLNIQYF.

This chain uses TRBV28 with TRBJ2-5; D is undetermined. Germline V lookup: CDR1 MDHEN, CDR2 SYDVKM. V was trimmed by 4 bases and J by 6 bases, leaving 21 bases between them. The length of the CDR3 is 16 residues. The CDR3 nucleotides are TGTGCCAGCAGTTCCCGTAGTAGTTTGCAGAGGAAGACCCAGTACTTC. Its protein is CASSSRSSLQRKTQYF.

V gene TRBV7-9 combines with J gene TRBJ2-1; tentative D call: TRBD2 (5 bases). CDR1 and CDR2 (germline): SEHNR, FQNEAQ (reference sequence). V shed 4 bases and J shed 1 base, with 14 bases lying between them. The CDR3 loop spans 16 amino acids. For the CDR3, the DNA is TGTGCCAGCAGCTCTGCGGAGGACGGTTCCTACAATGAGCAGTTCTTC. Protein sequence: CASSSAEDGSYNEQFF. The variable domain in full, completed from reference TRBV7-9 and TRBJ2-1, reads DTGVSQNPRHKITKRGQNVTFRCDPISEHNRLYWYRQTLGQGPEFLTYFQNEAQLEKSRLLSDRFSAERPKGSFSTLEIQRTEQGDSAMYLCASSSAEDGSYNEQFFGPGTRLTVL.